The present TCR beta chain was sequenced within a study of technical replicates of blood from a few donors. Using immunoSEQ multiplex PCR, the repertoire was profiled, and TCRdb retains in-frame clones only, with some absent. The sample holds approximately 75,000 clones; approximately 97% are singletons and the top ten take about 0.29%. Germline CDR1 reads MRHNA; CDR2 reads SNTAGT. CDR3 size: 14 residues. V lost 9 bases and J lost 3; bases outside the gene matches: 8. Sample: T cells isolated from PBMCs. The rearrangement joins TRBV6-4 to TRBJ2-4, with 7 nucleotides matching TRBD2. This sequence was found in a human donor in good health. The CDR3 protein is CARGGREGKNIQYF. CDR3 sequence (DNA): TGTGCCAGGGGCGGGAGAGAGGGCAAAAACATTCAGTACTTC.